Shown below are 5 T cell receptor beta chains from a single sample sequenced in a study of long-term antiretroviral therapy in people with HIV. Assay version v3.0 of immunoSEQ was used, and it was run at survey level. Only in-frame clones appear in the TCRdb table, and some are missing; sequencing was by immunoSEQ multiplex PCR. This sample has tens of thousands of clones; 76% occur once, and the top ten carry over 9%. The sample here was unsorted PBMCs, taken 1.1 years before starting antiretroviral therapy. All receptors derive from a woman in her 40s with HIV.

This clone was detected only a few times. The chain employs TRBV11-3 and TRBJ1-2; D gene unclear. The length of the CDR3 is 14 residues. Trimming took off 9 bases at V and 6 bases at J, with 20 bases between the two ends. Germline CDR1 reads SGHNT; CDR2 reads YENEEA. The CDR3 reads CASVDATLRDGYTF. Here the CDR3 DNA reads TGTGCCAGTGTAGACGCCACCTTGAGGGATGGCTACACCTTC.

This chain joins TRBV10-1 and TRBJ1-2; no clear D. CDR3 size: 13 residues. Deletions cut 2 bases from V and 0 bases from J, with 4 bases between. CDR1 WNHNN and CDR2 SYGVQD come from the germline V gene (reference sequence). CDR3 loop: CASSEGPNYGYTF. The CDR3, as DNA: TGCGCCAGCAGTGAGGGTCCTAACTATGGCTACACCTTC.

This clone was recorded only once. The chain joins TRBV27 to TRBJ2-3; D not certain. Germline lookup yields CDR1 MNHEY and CDR2 SMNVEV (reference sequence). This CDR3 has 14 amino acids. Trimming pared 3 bases from V and 2 bases from J, leaving 9 bases between. This CDR3 is CASSFLVNTDTQYF. CDR3 sequence (DNA): TGTGCCAGCAGTTTCCTGGTTAACACAGATACGCAGTATTTT.

This chain links TRBV9 with TRBJ2-2; D is uncertain. Trimming took 0 bases from V and 4 from J, leaving 10 bases between them. Germline values: CDR1 SGDLS, CDR2 YYNGEE. The CDR3 is 15 amino acids. Written as DNA, the CDR3 is TGTGCCAGCAGCGTAGGGGTACAAACCACCGGGGAGCTGTTTTTT. This encodes CASSVGVQTTGELFF.

This chain links TRBV7-2 with TRBJ1-2; D uncertain. Germline CDR1 SGHTA, CDR2 FQGNSA. The CDR3 consists of 13 residues. Trimming removed 0 bases from V and 7 bases from J, with 9 bases in between. The chain's CDR3 is CASSLALTGGYTF. The CDR3 DNA sequence: TGTGCCAGCAGCTTAGCGTTAACGGGTGGCTACACCTTC. The full variable domain, completed using reference TRBV7-2 and TRBJ1-2, is GAGVSQSPSNKVTEKGKDVELRCDPISGHTALYWYRQSLGQGLEFLIYFQGNSAPDKSGLPSDRFSAERTGGSVSTLTIQRTQQEDSAVYLCASSLALTGGYTFGSGTRLTVV.